Below, 19 T cell receptor beta chains from the same sample are listed, as sequenced in a study of blood T cells in healthy people across ages. The second PCR ran roughly 6 to 11 cycles with a sample-barcoded 5' primer and J-beta primers. TCRdb itself ran the 5' RACE reads through MiXCR, one entry per CDR3 protein. The table shows some 1.1 million distinct CDR3 sequences, with around two fifths occurring only once. Source material: blood. The source of these receptors is a man aged 18 to 30 in good health.

This clonotype came up once. The chain joins TRBV24-1 to TRBJ2-3; 13 bases are shared with TRBD2. With V trimmed by 4 bases and J by 2 bases, 5 bases remained unmatched. Germline V gene data show CDR1 as KGHDR and CDR2 as SFDVKD. The CDR3 consists of 17 residues. The CDR3 nucleotides are TGTGCCACCAGTGACCGACTAGCGGGGGGATTCACAGATACGCAGTATTTT. Residues: CATSDRLAGGFTDTQYF.

The chain combines TRBV20-1 with TRBJ2-1; TRBD2 agrees at 12 bases. Germline V CDR1 and CDR2: DFQATT, SNEGSKA (reference sequence). The CDR3 is 21 residues long. Trimming cost V 3 bases and J 3 bases; bases outside gene matches: 21. The CDR3 loop reads CSASGGSGLAGKVQNYNEQFF. The CDR3 coding sequence is TGCAGTGCTAGCGGTGGTAGTGGACTAGCGGGAAAAGTCCAAAACTACAATGAGCAGTTCTTC.

The chain couples TRBV6-6 to TRBJ1-3, with D hard to call. Germline CDR1 reads MNHNY; CDR2 reads SVGAGI (reference sequence). V lost 2 bases, J lost 2 bases, and 16 bases lay in between. The CDR3 covers 17 residues. CDR3 amino acids: CASSYRTQVGAGNTIYF. In nucleotides, the CDR3 is TGTGCCAGCAGTTACCGAACCCAAGTAGGAGCTGGAAACACCATATATTTT.

This clonotype has more than one count but fewer than ten. This chain connects TRBV12-3 or TRBV12-4 to TRBJ2-1; TRBD2 matches 15 bases. The CDR3 has 18 residues. V dropped 6 bases and J dropped 5; count of bases not matched to a gene: 11. The CDR3 DNA reads TGTGCCAGCAGCTACCTCGGACTAGCGGGGGGGCGGAACAATGAGCAGTTCTTC. Its translation: CASSYLGLAGGRNNEQFF.

The V and J genes are TRBV29-1 and TRBJ2-3, with no clear D. Deletions cut 6 bases from V and 2 bases from J, with 27 bases between. The CDR3 sequence is 18 residues long. Germline CDR1 and CDR2: SQVTM and ANQGSEA. CDR3 nucleotides: TGCAGCGTCCCATGGAGTCAAGTGTCCCCCGCTCTCACAGATACGCAGTATTTT. This translates into CSVPWSQVSPALTDTQYF.

V gene TRBV7-2 combines with J gene TRBJ2-3; TRBD1 agrees at 9 bases. The germline V gene has CDR1 SGHTA and CDR2 FQGNSA. The CDR3 loop spans 15 amino acids. V was pared by 3 bases and J by 5 bases, with 6 bases of the junction left unmatched. DNA for the CDR3: TGTGCCAGCAGCTTTTGGACAGGGGAGAGAGATACGCAGTATTTT. This codes for CASSFWTGERDTQYF.

A single count supports this clonotype. The rearrangement joins TRBV3-1 to TRBJ1-1, with D possibly being TRBD1 (5 bases). Trimming left V 1 base short and J 0 bases short, with 15 bases between. Germline CDR1 and CDR2: LGHDT and YNNKEL (reference sequence). The CDR3 has 17 residues. This CDR3 reads CASSQVAGVGVNTEAFF. The CDR3 DNA sequence: TGTGCCAGCAGCCAAGTGGCGGGGGTAGGGGTGAACACTGAAGCTTTCTTT.

This clonotype was detected once. The chain recombines TRBV28 with TRBJ2-3, with 14 bases identical to TRBD2. CDR1 MDHEN and CDR2 SYDVKM come from the germline V gene. The V segment lost 4 bases and the J segment 0 bases; nucleotides outside the gene matches: 6. The CDR3 is made up of 18 amino acids. CDR3 DNA: TGTGCCAGCAGTTACCCGGGACTAGCGGGGGCGAGCACAGATACGCAGTATTTT. Residues: CASSYPGLAGASTDTQYF.

This clonotype was counted between two and nine times. The chain carries TRBV7-2 and TRBJ2-2; D ambiguous. CDR1 SGHTA and CDR2 FQGNSA come from the germline V gene. The CDR3 loop spans 15 amino acids. The V end lost 4 bases, the J end lost 1 base, and 10 bases lay between the germline ends. Here the CDR3 DNA reads TGTGCCAGCAGCTACGGGTTATGGAACACCGGGGAGCTGTTTTTT. Translating gives CASSYGLWNTGELFF.

In this sample, this clonotype turned up a few times. The chain links TRBV4-1 to TRBJ1-5; D not resolved. CDR1 and CDR2 (germline): MGHRA, YSYEKL. V lost 0 bases and J lost 3, with 9 bases in between. The CDR3 covers 15 residues. The CDR3 here is CASSQDAKYNQPQHF. The CDR3 region has the DNA TGCGCCAGCAGCCAAGATGCCAAATACAATCAGCCCCAGCATTTT.

In its sample, this clonotype was seen many times. CDR3 amino acids: CASSPYKEREKLFF. The DNA for the CDR3 is TGCGCCAGCAGCCCATACAAAGAACGTGAAAAACTGTTTTTT. The chain combines TRBV4-3 with TRBJ1-4, with D hard to call. CDR3 length: 14 amino acids. Germline V gives CDR1 LGHNA, CDR2 YSLEER. V was pared by 4 bases and J by 7 bases, with 13 bases between.

On this clonotype itself: A clone one base away is much larger, so this may be a read error. The gene calls are TRBV12-3 or TRBV12-4 and TRBJ2-1; 7 positions match TRBD1. The better agreement between TRBJ2-7 and the DNA end casts doubt on the J call. CDR3 length: 13 amino acids. The CDR3, as DNA: TGTGCCAGCAGTGTACAGGGGCCCTACGAGCAGTACTTC. Translated, it gives CASSVQGPYEQYF.

This clonotype was counted between two and nine times. V is TRBV7-9 and J is TRBJ1-1; D gene uncertain. The V gene's germline CDR1 is SEHNR and CDR2 FQNEAQ (reference sequence). The V and J ends lost 5 bases and 6 bases respectively, with 13 bases between them. The CDR3 totals 13 residues. The CDR3: CASSPSGRPEAFF. CDR3 DNA sequence: TGTGCCAGCAGCCCCTCGGGGAGGCCTGAAGCTTTCTTT.

The V and J genes are TRBV7-2 and TRBJ1-2, with D hard to call. The CDR3 has 15 amino acids. Germline CDR1 and CDR2: SGHTA and FQGNSA. The germline V and J ends were trimmed by 1 base and 1 base, with 10 bases remaining between them. The CDR3, as DNA: TGTGCCAGCAGCTTAGGGACGGAGCTTAACTATGGCTACACCTTC. Protein: CASSLGTELNYGYTF.

The chain carries TRBV5-1 and TRBJ1-2, with 9 bases lining up with TRBD1. The CDR3 totals 15 residues. CDR1 and CDR2 (germline): SGHRS, YFSETQ. V was clipped by 1 base and J by 5 bases; unmatched bases: 6. The CDR3 region is CASSLTGGRGYGYTF. The DNA for the CDR3 is TGCGCCAGCAGCTTGACAGGGGGCCGAGGGTATGGCTACACCTTC. Variable domain in full (rest from reference TRBV5-1 and TRBJ1-2): KAGVTQTPRYLIKTRGQQVTLSCSPISGHRSVSWYQQTPGQGLQFLFEYFSETQRNKGNFPGRFSGRQFSNSRSEMNVSTLELGDSALYLCASSLTGGRGYGYTFGSGTRLTVV.

This chain uses TRBV7-9 with TRBJ2-5, with D perhaps TRBD1 (5 bases). The CDR3 has 17 amino acids. V was pared by 11 bases and J by 11 bases, with 36 bases between. Per germline, CDR1 SEHNR and CDR2 FQNEAQ (reference sequence). CDR3 coding DNA: TGTGCCGCAACCAGCGAAAACAGGTCCCCGTTGAGCAATGAGCAGTACTTC. It yields the protein CAATSENRSPLSNEQYF. The whole variable domain, filled in from reference TRBV7-9 and TRBJ2-5, reads DTGVSQNPRHKITKRGQNVTFRCDPISEHNRLYWYRQTLGQGPEFLTYFQNEAQLEKSRLLSDRFSAERPKGSFSTLEIQRTEQGDSAMYLCAATSENRSPLSNEQYFGPGTRLLVL.

About this clonotype itself: At one end the junction does not follow the germline gene, possibly because of a read error. The rearrangement uses TRBV11-2 and TRBJ1-1; D gene ambiguous. Germline V lookup: CDR1 SGHAT, CDR2 FQNNGV. The CDR3 is made up of 13 amino acids. The CDR3 sequence: CASSFPGNSEAFF. CDR3 nucleotides: TGTGCCAGCAGCTTCCCCGGGAACAGTGAAGCTTTCTTT. Filled out from reference TRBV11-2 and TRBJ1-1, the complete variable domain reads EAGVAQSPRYKIIEKRQSVAFWCNPISGHATLYWYQQILGQGPKLLIQFQNNGVVDDSQLPKDRFSAERLKGVDSTLKIQPAKLEDSAVYLCASSFPGNSEAFFGQGTRLTVV.

Regarding this clonotype: Since a much larger clone is just one base distant, this may be a read error. This chain connects TRBV20-1 to TRBJ2-3; TRBD1 agrees at 10 bases. The CDR3 is 17 residues long. Germline V lookup: CDR1 DFQATT, CDR2 SNEGSKA (reference sequence). CDR3: CSAIDGIRDRGTDAQYF. The CDR3 bases are TGCAGTGCTATCGATGGGATACGGGACAGGGGAACAGATGCGCAGTATTTT.

The genes are TRBV5-1 and TRBJ2-3; D gene unclear. This CDR3 has 15 residues. The V gene lost 6 bases and the J gene lost 2 bases, with 16 bases spanning the gap. Per the germline V gene, CDR1 is SGHRS and CDR2 is YFSETQ. The CDR3 spells CASTEGTVTTDTQYF. In nucleotides, the CDR3 is TGCGCCAGCACGGAAGGAACAGTAACCACAGATACGCAGTATTTT.